The present entry profiles one T cell receptor beta chain with its context. Its specificity is not known. The sample comes from a study of cytomegalovirus exposure and HLA in healthy donors. Notes on the study in general: Further analysis, carried out later, found HLA-associated TCR beta chains more clonally expanded than equally common other chains.

This PCR relied on a set of 60 Vbeta primers and 13 Jbeta primers. Under the authors' procedure: Unique TCR beta chains totaled roughly 79 million in a later count, with about 11 million of them shared. Sequencing used immunoSEQ multiplex PCR; TCRdb keeps in-frame clones, though not all of them. Clone size and the V and J calls come from that table; the DNA yielded D and trimming. The top ten hold about 5% of the sample, which has around 100,000 clones, about 9.4% seen once. Per the germline V gene, CDR1 is MNHEY and CDR2 is SMNVEV (reference sequence). This CDR3 has 13 amino acids. V was pared by 8 bases and J by 4 bases, with 5 bases of the junction left unmatched.

This clonotype originated in a man between 40 and 49 years old in good health and CMV-seropositive. This sequence joins TRBV27 and TRBJ1-2, with 9 positions matching TRBD1. Source material: PBMCs. Written as DNA, the CDR3 is TGTGCCAGCGGACAGGGGCACTTCTATGGCTACACCTTC. Its protein product is CASGQGHFYGYTF.